This is a list of T cell receptor beta chains from one sample in a study of graft-versus-host responses after intestinal transplantation. These TCRs are of unknown antigen specificity. Generated by immunoSEQ multiplex PCR, the TCRdb table keeps only in-frame clones and is missing some. The sample contains some 120,000 clones, about nine tenths of which appear only once. The sequencing here drew on unstimulated CD4+ T cells sorted from spleen or lymph node cells, taken before intestinal transplant. These receptors came from a human donor who received an intestinal transplant. Both conserved end residues are part of each CDR3. A D gene is named only where the DNA matches it firmly. Clone size is not always given. Where it is, it says once, few, many or a class for expanded clones.

abundance: -; v_gene: TRBV5-1; d_gene: -; j_gene: TRBJ1-2; CDR3aa: CASSAGHGGANYGYTF; CDR3nt: TGCGCCAGCAGCGCCGGACATGGGGGGGCTAACTATGGCTACACCTTC
abundance: -; v_gene: TRBV5-4; d_gene: TRBD1; j_gene: TRBJ2-5; CDR3aa: CASSPSDRGETQYF; CDR3nt: TGTGCCAGCAGCCCCTCGGACAGGGGAGAGACCCAGTACTTC
abundance: -; v_gene: TRBV9; d_gene: -; j_gene: TRBJ2-3; CDR3aa: CASSPRGNTQYF; CDR3nt: TGTGCCAGCAGCCCCCGCGGAAATACGCAGTATTTT
abundance: -; v_gene: TRBV5-1; d_gene: TRBD1; j_gene: TRBJ2-2; CDR3aa: CASSRTGNTGELFF; CDR3nt: TGCGCCAGCAGCAGGACAGGGAACACCGGGGAGCTGTTTTTT
abundance: once; v_gene: TRBV4-3; d_gene: -; j_gene: TRBJ1-5; CDR3aa: CASSQDFGREDYQPQHF; CDR3nt: TGCGCCAGCAGCCAAGATTTCGGCAGGGAGGACTATCAGCCCCAGCATTTT
abundance: -; v_gene: TRBV5-5; d_gene: TRBD1; j_gene: TRBJ1-1; CDR3aa: CASSLSALGQLNTEAFF; CDR3nt: TGTGCCAGCAGCTTGTCGGCCTTGGGACAGTTGAACACTGAAGCTTTCTTT
abundance: once; v_gene: TRBV11-2; d_gene: -; j_gene: TRBJ1-1; CDR3aa: CASSSAAAGLNTEAFF; CDR3nt: TGTGCCAGCAGCTCTGCCGCCGCCGGGTTGAACACTGAAGCTTTCTTT
abundance: -; v_gene: TRBV5-1; d_gene: -; j_gene: TRBJ1-1; CDR3aa: CASSSGNTEAFF; CDR3nt: TGCGCCAGCAGCTCCGGGAACACTGAAGCTTTCTTT
abundance: once; v_gene: TRBV5-4; d_gene: TRBD1; j_gene: TRBJ1-6; CDR3aa: CASSLTGGSYNSPLHF; CDR3nt: TGTGCCAGCAGCTTGACAGGGGGCTCCTATAATTCACCCCTCCACTTT
abundance: -; v_gene: TRBV4-1; d_gene: -; j_gene: TRBJ2-5; CDR3aa: CASSQGRQTQETQYF; CDR3nt: TGCGCCAGCAGCCAAGGGAGACAGACCCAAGAGACCCAGTACTTC
abundance: -; v_gene: TRBV19; d_gene: TRBD2; j_gene: TRBJ2-1; CDR3aa: CASSSGGTYNEQFF; CDR3nt: TGTGCCAGTAGTAGCGGGGGAACCTACAATGAGCAGTTCTTC
abundance: once; v_gene: TRBV5-6; d_gene: -; j_gene: TRBJ2-1; CDR3aa: CASSSYREIYNEQFF; CDR3nt: TGTGCCAGCAGCTCGTACCGGGAGATCTACAATGAGCAGTTCTTC
abundance: -; v_gene: TRBV2; d_gene: TRBD1; j_gene: TRBJ2-6; CDR3aa: CASGGQRANVLTF; CDR3nt: TGTGCCAGCGGGGGACAGCGCGCCAACGTCCTGACTTTC
abundance: -; v_gene: TRBV5-1; d_gene: TRBD1; j_gene: TRBJ2-3; CDR3aa: CASSLAGQVPINTQYF; CDR3nt: TGCGCCAGCAGCTTGGCCGGACAGGTCCCCATTAATACGCAGTATTTT
abundance: -; v_gene: TRBV28; d_gene: TRBD2; j_gene: TRBJ2-3; CDR3aa: CASSFLRTSGSTDTQYF; CDR3nt: TGTGCCAGCAGTTTTTTAAGGACTAGCGGAAGCACAGATACGCAGTATTTT
abundance: -; v_gene: TRBV14; d_gene: -; j_gene: TRBJ1-5; CDR3aa: CASSPGGGSNQPQHF; CDR3nt: TGTGCCAGCAGCCCCGGGGGGGGTAGCAATCAGCCCCAGCATTTT
abundance: -; v_gene: TRBV5-4; d_gene: -; j_gene: TRBJ1-2; CDR3aa: CASSPDRFYGYTF; CDR3nt: TGTGCCAGCAGCCCTGACAGGTTCTATGGCTACACCTTC
abundance: -; v_gene: TRBV7-2; d_gene: -; j_gene: TRBJ1-2; CDR3aa: CASSAQVVSGYTF; CDR3nt: TGTGCCAGCAGCGCACAGGTTGTATCCGGCTACACCTTC
abundance: -; v_gene: TRBV30; d_gene: -; j_gene: TRBJ2-3; CDR3aa: CAWTRQTDTQYF; CDR3nt: TGTGCCTGGACCCGACAGACAGATACGCAGTATTTT
abundance: -; v_gene: TRBV4-3; d_gene: -; j_gene: TRBJ2-3; CDR3aa: CASSQGPTTSTDTQYF; CDR3nt: TGCGCCAGCAGCCAAGGTCCGACTACTAGCACAGATACGCAGTATTTT
abundance: -; v_gene: TRBV5-1; d_gene: TRBD1; j_gene: TRBJ2-2; CDR3aa: CASSQGQGNTGELFF; CDR3nt: TGCGCCAGCAGCCAGGGACAGGGGAACACCGGGGAGCTGTTTTTT
abundance: -; v_gene: TRBV18; d_gene: TRBD2; j_gene: TRBJ2-1; CDR3aa: CASSLLLFSRGGQEQFF; CDR3nt: TGTGCCAGCTCACTCCTCCTCTTCTCGCGGGGGGGCCAAGAGCAGTTCTTC
abundance: -; v_gene: TRBV5-1; d_gene: -; j_gene: TRBJ2-6; CDR3aa: CASSFGGRAGANVLTF; CDR3nt: TGCGCCAGCAGCTTCGGAGGTAGAGCTGGGGCCAACGTCCTGACTTTC
abundance: -; v_gene: TRBV19; d_gene: -; j_gene: TRBJ1-4; CDR3aa: CASSQYPTNEKLFF; CDR3nt: TGTGCCAGTAGTCAGTATCCAACTAATGAAAAACTGTTTTTT
abundance: -; v_gene: TRBV9; d_gene: TRBD1; j_gene: TRBJ1-5; CDR3aa: CASSRQGGSNQPQHF; CDR3nt: TGTGCCAGCAGTCGCCAGGGGGGTAGCAATCAGCCCCAGCATTTT
abundance: -; v_gene: TRBV4-3; d_gene: -; j_gene: TRBJ2-1; CDR3aa: CASSQEGGSYNEQFF; CDR3nt: TGCGCCAGCAGCCAAGAGGGGGGCTCCTACAATGAGCAGTTCTTC
abundance: -; v_gene: TRBV19; d_gene: -; j_gene: TRBJ1-2; CDR3aa: CASSMGREYYGYTF; CDR3nt: TGTGCCAGTAGTATGGGCAGGGAATACTATGGCTACACCTTC
abundance: -; v_gene: TRBV4-3; d_gene: TRBD2; j_gene: TRBJ2-3; CDR3aa: CASSQGTSGWADTQYF; CDR3nt: TGCGCCAGCAGCCAAGGGACTAGCGGGTGGGCAGATACGCAGTATTTT
abundance: -; v_gene: TRBV5-8; d_gene: TRBD1; j_gene: TRBJ2-6; CDR3aa: CASRRQGGSGANVLTF; CDR3nt: TGTGCCAGCAGGCGACAGGGCGGCTCTGGGGCCAACGTCCTGACTTTC
abundance: -; v_gene: TRBV28; d_gene: TRBD1; j_gene: TRBJ1-6; CDR3aa: CASSLSGQNNSPLHF; CDR3nt: TGTGCCAGCAGTCTGTCGGGACAGAATAATTCACCCCTCCACTTT
abundance: -; v_gene: TRBV4-1; d_gene: TRBD2; j_gene: TRBJ2-5; CDR3aa: CASSHPTGTRVTQYF; CDR3nt: TGCGCCAGCAGCCACCCAACCGGGACTAGAGTTACCCAGTACTTC
abundance: -; v_gene: TRBV5-4; d_gene: -; j_gene: TRBJ2-3; CDR3aa: CASSGWTDSTDTQYF; CDR3nt: TGTGCCAGCAGCGGTTGGACAGATAGCACAGATACGCAGTATTTT
abundance: -; v_gene: TRBV28; d_gene: TRBD2; j_gene: TRBJ2-7; CDR3aa: CASTLAGFHEQYF; CDR3nt: TGTGCCTCCACATTAGCGGGATTCCACGAGCAGTACTTC
abundance: -; v_gene: TRBV9; d_gene: TRBD2; j_gene: TRBJ2-7; CDR3aa: CASSFGGASYEQYF; CDR3nt: TGTGCCAGCAGCTTCGGGGGGGCATCCTACGAGCAGTACTTC
abundance: -; v_gene: TRBV5-6; d_gene: -; j_gene: TRBJ2-7; CDR3aa: CASSLTTRSQATYEQYF; CDR3nt: TGTGCCAGCAGCTTGACCACCCGAAGCCAGGCAACCTACGAGCAGTACTTC
abundance: -; v_gene: TRBV29-1; d_gene: -; j_gene: TRBJ2-1; CDR3aa: CSVDGPSSYNEQFF; CDR3nt: TGCAGCGTTGATGGGCCGAGCTCCTACAATGAGCAGTTCTTC
abundance: -; v_gene: TRBV5-6; d_gene: TRBD2; j_gene: TRBJ2-7; CDR3aa: CASSMAGGYEQYF; CDR3nt: TGTGCCAGCAGCATGGCGGGGGGATACGAGCAGTACTTC
abundance: -; v_gene: TRBV7-2; d_gene: -; j_gene: TRBJ1-5; CDR3aa: CASSLAGPDRRPQHF; CDR3nt: TGTGCCAGCAGCTTAGCTGGCCCCGACAGGAGGCCCCAGCATTTT
abundance: -; v_gene: TRBV5-5; d_gene: -; j_gene: TRBJ1-1; CDR3aa: CASSLGGEGPAFF; CDR3nt: TGTGCCAGCAGCTTGGGGGGGGAGGGGCCAGCTTTCTTT
abundance: once; v_gene: TRBV7-9; d_gene: TRBD2; j_gene: TRBJ2-1; CDR3aa: CASSLVGGGYNEQFF; CDR3nt: TGTGCCAGCAGCTTAGTTGGGGGAGGGTACAATGAGCAGTTCTTC
abundance: -; v_gene: TRBV30; d_gene: TRBD1; j_gene: TRBJ2-2; CDR3aa: CAWSTGLPGELFF; CDR3nt: TGTGCCTGGTCGACAGGGTTGCCCGGGGAGCTGTTTTTT
abundance: -; v_gene: TRBV18; d_gene: -; j_gene: TRBJ1-5; CDR3aa: CASSPSFAEPQHF; CDR3nt: TGTGCCAGCTCACCTTCCTTCGCGGAGCCCCAGCATTTT
abundance: -; v_gene: TRBV7-8; d_gene: -; j_gene: TRBJ1-4; CDR3aa: CASSARPGNEKLFF; CDR3nt: TGTGCCAGCAGCGCCCGGCCGGGAAATGAAAAACTGTTTTTT
abundance: -; v_gene: TRBV2; d_gene: TRBD2; j_gene: TRBJ2-3; CDR3aa: CASSPADLAGGTDTQYF; CDR3nt: TGTGCCAGCAGCCCCGCGGATCTAGCGGGGGGGACAGATACGCAGTATTTT
abundance: -; v_gene: TRBV7-2; d_gene: TRBD2; j_gene: TRBJ2-7; CDR3aa: CASSRLAGELPYEQYF; CDR3nt: TGTGCCAGCAGCAGATTAGCGGGAGAGCTTCCCTACGAGCAGTACTTC
abundance: few; v_gene: TRBV5-1; d_gene: TRBD1; j_gene: TRBJ2-7; CDR3aa: CASSPGPRGLYEQYF; CDR3nt: TGCGCCAGCAGCCCGGGGCCCAGGGGGCTCTACGAGCAGTACTTC
abundance: -; v_gene: TRBV30; d_gene: TRBD1; j_gene: TRBJ1-1; CDR3aa: CAWSVRTGVIMNTEAFF; CDR3nt: TGTGCCTGGAGTGTACGCACAGGGGTAATTATGAACACTGAAGCTTTCTTT
abundance: -; v_gene: TRBV25-1; d_gene: -; j_gene: TRBJ2-1; CDR3aa: CADYRSSYNEQFF; CDR3nt: TGTGCCGATTACAGAAGCTCCTACAATGAGCAGTTCTTC
abundance: -; v_gene: TRBV9; d_gene: -; j_gene: TRBJ2-5; CDR3aa: CASSVGRGGQETQYF; CDR3nt: TGTGCCAGCAGCGTAGGTAGGGGGGGGCAAGAGACCCAGTACTTC
abundance: -; v_gene: TRBV28; d_gene: TRBD1; j_gene: TRBJ1-2; CDR3aa: CASGNRDRVFPSYGYTF; CDR3nt: TGTGCCAGCGGTAACCGGGACAGGGTGTTCCCCTCCTATGGCTACACCTTC
abundance: -; v_gene: TRBV19; d_gene: -; j_gene: TRBJ2-1; CDR3aa: CASSTVYRANEQFF; CDR3nt: TGTGCCAGTAGCACGGTTTACAGGGCCAATGAGCAGTTCTTC
abundance: few; v_gene: TRBV10-1; d_gene: -; j_gene: TRBJ1-1; CDR3aa: CASSEQGITEAFF; CDR3nt: TGCGCCAGCAGTGAGCAGGGAATCACTGAAGCTTTCTTT
abundance: -; v_gene: TRBV6-6; d_gene: -; j_gene: TRBJ1-4; CDR3aa: CASRRQKTNEKLFF; CDR3nt: TGTGCCAGCAGACGACAGAAGACTAATGAAAAACTGTTTTTT
abundance: once; v_gene: TRBV5-8; d_gene: TRBD1; j_gene: TRBJ1-4; CDR3aa: CASSSQGATNEKLFF; CDR3nt: TGTGCCAGCAGCTCCCAGGGGGCAACTAATGAAAAACTGTTTTTT